Reported below is one T cell receptor (beta chain). These data come from a study of blood T cells in healthy people across ages. This CDR3 is 15 amino acids long. Trimming took off 5 bases at V and 1 base at J, with 14 bases between the two ends. The germline CDR1 and CDR2 sequences are MDHEN and SYDVKM. Ten milliliters of peripheral blood were drawn from each donor into EDTA-treated tubes. Total RNA was extracted at no less than 5 micrograms per sample. The use of a sample-barcoded 5' primer and a J-beta primer mix characterized a second PCR of 7 to 11 cycles. Samples each returned at least 2.5 million CDR3-containing paired-end reads. Via MiXCR, TCRdb re-called the 5' RACE reads, giving one row per CDR3 protein. Here the sample spans approximately 900,000 distinct CDR3 sequences, roughly 48% being singletons.

The chain employs TRBV28 and TRBJ1-2, with no clear D. Sequencing input: blood. This TCR was sampled from a man aged 25 to 45 in good health. The CDR3 nucleotides are TGTGCCAGCAGTCCCACCGGGCAGCATAACTATGGCTACACCTTC. It specifies CASSPTGQHNYGYTF.